A single sample is the source of the 3 T cell receptor beta chains below, sequenced in a study of Ad26.COV2.S vaccination and SARS-CoV-2 variants. The treatment was: approximately 18 received Ad26.COV2.S at low or high dose, single or two shots; several received placebo; per-sample allocation not given. Samples were taken on day 63 after the first vaccine or placebo injection. The table came from immunoSEQ multiplex PCR; TCRdb's copy has only in-frame clones and leaves some out. The sample has about 440,000 clones, roughly 88% seen once. Sequenced material: peripheral blood, taken in a trial of Ad26.COV2.S vaccine versus placebo. Every receptor here comes from a person between 18 and 59 years old who received the Ad26.COV2.S COVID-19 vaccine or a placebo.

This CDR3 is CASSPGLAGEQFF. In DNA form, the CDR3 reads TGTGCCAGCAGTCCTGGACTAGCGGGTGAGCAGTTCTTC. This chain joins TRBV28 and TRBJ2-1; 11 bases fit TRBD2. Looked up from germline, CDR1 is MDHEN and CDR2 is SYDVKM. Losses at the gene ends were 5 bases for V and 9 bases for J; bases not matched to a gene: 3. This CDR3 has 13 residues.

This clone came up once. This chain connects TRBV30 to TRBJ1-3; no reliable D call. Germline assignment: CDR1 GTSNPN and CDR2 SVGIG (reference sequence). This CDR3 is built from 13 residues. CDR3 bases: TGTGCGCATATGTGGTCCTCTGGAAACACCATATATTTT. Protein: CAHMWSSGNTIYF.

This rearrangement joins TRBV27 to TRBJ2-1, with D unclear. From germline, CDR1 is MNHEY and CDR2 SMNVEV (reference sequence). There are 15 residues in the CDR3. The germline V and J ends were trimmed by 5 bases and 0 bases, with 11 bases remaining between them. DNA for the CDR3: TGTGCCAGCAGTATAAGACGGAGCTCCTACAATGAGCAGTTCTTC. It encodes CASSIRRSSYNEQFF.